The next 5 T cell receptor beta chains were all read from a single sample in a study of molecular identifiers for immune sequencing clone quantification. From the PCR reads, TCRdb called clonotypes with MiXCR, one entry per CDR3 protein. Among about half a million distinct CDR3 sequences, around 21% were seen once, and the ten largest hold about 0.78%. The sequencing input was naive CD8+ T cells from blood, with Jurkat cell RNA spiked in. The subset is: FACS-sorted CD8+CD4-CCR7+CD45RA+ naive T cells. Receptors originate from a human donor in good health. Some libraries in this study had Jurkat cell RNA spiked in.

This clonotype was recorded many times. V gene TRBV11-2 combines with J gene TRBJ2-6; D not resolved. The CDR3 has 14 residues. V dropped 5 bases and J dropped 4 bases, with 9 bases sitting between them. The germline CDR1 and CDR2 sequences are SGHAT and FQNNGV. Written as DNA, the CDR3 is TGTGCCAGCAGCGGGCTGCTGGGGGCCAACGTCCTGACTTTC. Encoded protein: CASSGLLGANVLTF. The full variable domain, with the rest looked up from reference TRBV11-2 and TRBJ2-6, is EAGVAQSPRYKIIEKRQSVAFWCNPISGHATLYWYQQILGQGPKLLIQFQNNGVVDDSQLPKDRFSAERLKGVDSTLKIQPAKLEDSAVYLCASSGLLGANVLTFGAGSRLTVL.

This clonotype was observed many times. The chain joins TRBV5-1 to TRBJ2-7, with D possibly TRBD2 on 5 matching bases. CDR3 length: 14 residues. The V gene's germline CDR1 is SGHRS and CDR2 YFSETQ. V dropped 4 bases and J dropped 3 bases, with 14 bases sitting between them. CDR3 amino acids: CASSPPERGYEQYF. CDR3 nucleotides: TGCGCCAGCAGCCCCCCCGAACGGGGCTACGAGCAGTACTTC.

In this sample, this clonotype turned up a few times. The V gene is TRBV9, the J gene TRBJ1-1; 7 bases are shared with TRBD1. The CDR3 has 12 amino acids. Trimming took 3 bases from V and 10 from J; bases not matched to a gene: 6. CDR1 and CDR2 (germline): SGDLS, YYNGEE. CDR3: CASSDERGLAFF. The DNA for the CDR3 is TGTGCCAGCAGCGACGAAAGGGGGCTAGCTTTCTTT.

CDR3 in amino acids: CASSLGGAPRVYTQYF. The CDR3 region has the DNA TGTGCCAGCAGTTTAGGGGGGGCTCCCAGGGTATATACGCAGTATTTT. The chain uses TRBV27 and TRBJ2-3; D may be TRBD2 (7 bases). The CDR3 is 16 residues long. The V gene lost 2 bases and the J gene lost 7 bases, with 19 bases spanning the gap. Germline V gene sequence: CDR1 MNHEY, CDR2 SMNVEV (reference sequence).

This clonotype has just a few counts. The chain is built from TRBV4-1 and TRBJ2-7, with 10 positions matching TRBD2. V was pared by 1 base and J by 6 bases, with 6 bases of the junction left unmatched. The CDR3 extends over 15 amino acids. Germline V CDR1 and CDR2: MGHRA, YSYEKL. The CDR3 region is CASSQVSGRALEQYF. DNA for the CDR3: TGCGCCAGCAGCCAAGTCAGCGGGAGGGCCCTCGAGCAGTACTTC.